This T cell receptor beta chain derives from a study of shared clonotypes between healthy human individuals. The CDR3 is 15 amino acids. The junction had 4 bases not matched to a gene; V was cut back by 2 bases and J by 5 bases. The germline CDR1 and CDR2 sequences are MNHEY and SMNVEV (reference sequence). Sequencing was performed with immunoSEQ multiplex PCR; in TCRdb, only in-frame clones are kept and a portion is missing. Counted here are roughly 490,000 clones, around 80% occurring once; the ten biggest clones make up 10% to 15%. The sequencing sample was made of PBMCs. The clonotype originates from a woman aged 40 to 50 in good health. Some clones in this sample may be carry-over from other donors' samples. This chain links TRBV27 with TRBJ2-5, with 11 bases that match TRBD2. CDR3 nucleotides: TGTGCCAGCAGTTTACTAGCGGGAGGCTGGGAGACCCAGTACTTC. This codes for CASSLLAGGWETQYF.